This is a list of T cell receptor beta chains from one sample in a study of beta chain features in type 1 diabetes. Clones were read by immunoSEQ multiplex PCR, and TCRdb kept only the in-frame ones, dropping some. The sample has roughly 700,000 clones, roughly an eighth seen once; the top ten hold approximately 0.022%. The source material was naive CD4+ T cells from blood. These receptors were collected from a man aged 18 to 30 with type 1 diabetes. The CDR3 runs from the conserved cysteine through the conserved F or W. A D gene is named only where the DNA matches it firmly.

J: TRBJ2-1
V: TRBV9
D: -
CDR3: CASSVEGLARGEQFF

J: TRBJ1-1
V: TRBV9
D: -
CDR3: CASGGNTEAFF

J: TRBJ2-7
V: TRBV29-1
D: -
CDR3: CSVVRPSMEQYF

J: TRBJ1-3
V: TRBV30
D: -
CDR3: CAWSLVTGNTIYF

J: TRBJ2-1
V: TRBV6-6
D: TRBD2
CDR3: CASSPQLAGGGDEQFF

J: TRBJ2-3
V: TRBV6-5
D: -
CDR3: CASSYGQQSTDTQYF

J: TRBJ1-2
V: TRBV6-5
D: -
CDR3: CASSYSVNSNYGYTF

J: TRBJ1-5
V: TRBV7-9
D: TRBD1
CDR3: CSSSSTGSNQPQHF

J: TRBJ1-1
V: TRBV29-1
D: -
CDR3: CSVAAGPMNTEAFF

J: TRBJ2-7
V: TRBV10-3
D: -
CDR3: CAISEGRQIYEQYF

J: TRBJ1-1
V: TRBV7-9
D: -
CDR3: CASSLTRENTEAFF

J: TRBJ2-3
V: TRBV29-1
D: TRBD2
CDR3: CSVEFAGGNTDTQYF

J: TRBJ2-5
V: TRBV12-5
D: TRBD1
CDR3: CASAPETGSETQYF

J: TRBJ1-2
V: TRBV6-5
D: TRBD1
CDR3: CASSPQGQGAGYTF

J: TRBJ1-2
V: TRBV2
D: TRBD1
CDR3: CASTWGDSYGYTF

J: TRBJ1-5
V: TRBV5-1
D: -
CDR3: CASSLGSGINQPQHF

J: TRBJ2-7
V: TRBV6-6
D: TRBD1
CDR3: CASSPSGTGAYEQYF

J: TRBJ1-1
V: TRBV15
D: TRBD1
CDR3: CATSRAFGTAEAFF

J: TRBJ2-7
V: TRBV5-1
D: TRBD1
CDR3: CASSSRDSYEQYF

J: TRBJ2-7
V: TRBV7-9
D: TRBD1
CDR3: CASSSTGGTLYEQYF